This T cell receptor beta chain derives from a study of blood T cell repertoires in COVID-19. About the research overall: The origin of the acute and convalescent COVID-19 samples was the United States, Italy and Spain.

The age range of participants was about 18 to 100 years, with residence in about two dozen US areas. Self-reported history from a screening survey and questionnaire set each donor's cohort. The CDR3 loop spans 17 amino acids. V shed 0 bases and J shed 0 bases, with 10 bases lying between them. Germline lookup yields CDR1 SGHRS and CDR2 YFSETQ. Per the study methods: Reference gene primer amplification gave nucleated cell count estimates. Repertoires were generated with immunoSEQ multiplex PCR, while TCRdb's copy carries only in-frame clones and drops some. V and J calls and clone size are as listed in that table; D and trimming were resolved from the DNA. The sample lists hundreds of thousands of clones, more than 85% occurring once.

The rearrangement uses TRBV5-1 and TRBJ1-6; D might be TRBD1 (5 bases). The TCR comes from a woman between 50 and 59 years old who had recovered from COVID-19. Sequencing used PBMCs or T cells enriched from blood (not recorded which). CDR3 region: CASSLEGVNSYNSPLHF. DNA of the CDR3: TGCGCCAGCAGCTTGGAAGGGGTGAACTCCTATAATTCACCCCTCCACTTT.